This entry is about one T cell receptor (beta chain). The ends were cut back, 0 bases at V and 2 bases at J, with 14 bases in the middle. CDR1 is KGHSH, CDR2 LQKENI, per germline. This CDR3 has 17 amino acids. This sample was included in a study of regulatory T cells in long-lasting Graves disease. This sample's time point: newly diagnosed GD, antithyroid drugs for less than 3 months. From RNA extracted from PBMCs, the TCR library was made. Construction of TCR beta libraries relied on iRepertoire HTBI primers and on Arm-PCR targeting CDR3 regions. A single record per CDR3 protein comes from TCRdb applying MiXCR to the multiplex PCR reads. The sample holds about 620,000 distinct CDR3 sequences; roughly 15% are singletons and the top ten take around 19%. These data also featured in a second study, about T cells in Graves' hyperthyroidism and ophthalmopathy. That source adds: Blood samples included most of the expanded thyroid clonotypes exceeding 0.001.

The receptor comes from a woman between 25 and 40 years old with Graves disease. The genes are TRBV18 and TRBJ1-5; D is unresolved. The source was peripheral blood mononuclear cells (PBMCs), collected at new diagnosis, from a patient treated with antithyroid drugs. Here the CDR3 DNA reads TGTGCCAGCTCACCACCTCCCACAGCCACAGGCAATCAGCCCCAGCATTTT. Protein: CASSPPPTATGNQPQHF.